This TCR beta chain came from a study of Ad26.COV2.S vaccination and SARS-CoV-2 variants. Study overall: Ad26.COV2.S shots went into the muscle once or twice, 56 days apart.

General observations from the study: Relative to placebo recipients, vaccine recipients exhibited elevated spike-specific TCR breadth.

Sequencing was performed with immunoSEQ multiplex PCR; in TCRdb, only in-frame clones are kept and a portion is missing. The sample has over 400,000 clones; around 93% are singletons. Note on this clone: The antigen remains undetermined.

Germline CDR1 reads LNHDA; CDR2 reads SQIVND (reference sequence). Trimming stripped 1 base from V and 1 base from J, with 11 bases between. This CDR3 contains 16 residues. Treatment here: about 20 received Ad26.COV2.S at low or high dose, single or two shots; about 5 received placebo; per-sample allocation not given. Vaccine and placebo recipients were sampled on day 63 after the first injection. Donor was an adult aged 18-55 years in Boston. Expressing Wuhan-strain SARS-CoV-2 spike, an Ad26 vector served as the vaccine. The genes are TRBV19 and TRBJ2-1; D unresolved. The input for sequencing was peripheral blood, taken in a trial of Ad26.COV2.S vaccine versus placebo. The origin of this receptor is a person between 18 and 59 years old who received the Ad26.COV2.S COVID-19 vaccine or a placebo. CDR3 sequence (DNA): TGTGCCAGTAGTATAGCTTCAACGCTATCCTACAATGAGCAGTTCTTC. Its protein is CASSIASTLSYNEQFF.